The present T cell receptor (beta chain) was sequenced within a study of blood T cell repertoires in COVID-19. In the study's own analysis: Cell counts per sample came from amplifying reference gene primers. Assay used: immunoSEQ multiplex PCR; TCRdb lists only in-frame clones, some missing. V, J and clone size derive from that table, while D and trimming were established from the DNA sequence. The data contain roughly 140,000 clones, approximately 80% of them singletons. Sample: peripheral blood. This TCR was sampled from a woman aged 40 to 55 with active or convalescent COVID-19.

This chain's CDR3 is CASSVADTGELFF. Written as DNA, the CDR3 is TGTGCCAGCAGCGTAGCAGACACCGGGGAGCTGTTTTTT. The V call is TRBV9, the J call TRBJ2-2, with D hard to call. The V end lost 0 bases, the J end lost 3 bases, and 3 bases lay between the germline ends. This CDR3 has 13 residues. Looked up from germline, CDR1 is SGDLS and CDR2 is YYNGEE.